The T cell receptor beta chain under discussion was sequenced for a study of HIV-infected patients and healthy controls. About the research overall: The CD4:CD8 ratio increased slightly in early therapy, but CD8 counts showed no consistent change. Study outcomes and limitations: Eight alpha and eight beta V genes differed significantly in mean usage between HIV-infected patients and controls.

Whole blood was used without fractionation, so all unsorted peripheral T cells were included. Reverse transcription used about 500 ng RNA and constant-region primers for alpha and beta. Alpha and beta chain libraries were made separately by chain-specific third strand synthesis with multiplexing indices. All rearrangements within a chain used one primer pair; cDNA molecules carried barcodes. TCRdb independently ran MiXCR on the 5' RACE reads; one entry per CDR3 protein. This sample has about 3,300 distinct CDR3 sequences; about 20% occur once, and the top ten carry around 29%. A remark on this clonotype: Its target is not known.

This CDR3 region has 16 residues. V was shortened by 11 bases and J by 3 bases, with 25 bases between the two germline ends. The germline V gene has CDR1 LNHDA and CDR2 SQIVND (reference sequence). V is TRBV19 and J is TRBJ2-5; D may be TRBD1 (5 bases). Sequenced here: blood, sampled before antiretroviral therapy. This clonotype originated in an adult with HIV infection. DNA for the CDR3: TGTGCCTCCAGAAGGTTCGCGGCAGGGCCTAAAGAGACCCAGTACTTC. This encodes CASRRFAAGPKETQYF.